This T cell receptor (beta chain) stems from a study of blood T cell repertoires in COVID-19. Study as a whole: The origin of the acute and convalescent COVID-19 samples was the United States, Italy and Spain.

The CDR3 spans 16 residues. The germline V gene encodes CDR1 SGDLS and CDR2 YYNGEE. Trimming pared 0 bases from V and 2 bases from J, leaving 12 bases between. Sequenced by immunoSEQ multiplex PCR; TCRdb stores in-frame clones only, minus some. The repertoire holds about 490,000 clones, approximately 85% seen once, with more than 3% in the top ten. Specimen: peripheral blood. The chain links TRBV9 to TRBJ1-3; the D is unclear. This sequence originates from a human donor in a cohort sampled during active COVID-19. This CDR3 reads CASSVEEQRTGNTIYF. The CDR3 DNA reads as TGTGCCAGCAGCGTAGAAGAGCAGCGGACTGGAAACACCATATATTTT.